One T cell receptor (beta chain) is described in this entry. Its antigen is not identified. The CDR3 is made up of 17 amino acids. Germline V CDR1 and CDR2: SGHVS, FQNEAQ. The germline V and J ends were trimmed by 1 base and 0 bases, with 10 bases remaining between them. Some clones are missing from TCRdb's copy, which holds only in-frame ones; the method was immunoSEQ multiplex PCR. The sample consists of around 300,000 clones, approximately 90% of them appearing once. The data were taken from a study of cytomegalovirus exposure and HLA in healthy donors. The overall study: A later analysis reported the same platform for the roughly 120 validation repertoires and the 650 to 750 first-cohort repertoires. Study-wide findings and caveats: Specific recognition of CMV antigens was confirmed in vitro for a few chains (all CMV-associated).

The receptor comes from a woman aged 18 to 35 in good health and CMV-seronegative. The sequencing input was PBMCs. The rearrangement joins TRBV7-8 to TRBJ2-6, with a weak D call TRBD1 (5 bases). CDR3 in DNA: TGTGCCAGCAGCTTAGTGGCAGGGTTCTCTGGGGCCAACGTCCTGACTTTC. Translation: CASSLVAGFSGANVLTF.